These 7 T cell receptor beta chains were sequenced from one sample in a study of CD8+ T cells in alopecia areata. Treatment reported: oral pan-JAK inhibitor, 5-10 mg twice daily. In each case, RNA was isolated and then reverse transcribed into cDNA as the sequencing template. Sequencing used immunoSEQ multiplex PCR; TCRdb keeps in-frame clones, though not all of them. This table has roughly 100,000 clones, more than 75% appearing once. The source material was CD8+ T cells sorted from blood, sampled at approximately week 30, from a patient treated with tofacitinib. The receptor source for this set is a human donor with alopecia areata.

This chain links TRBV5-6 with TRBJ2-3, with D perhaps TRBD1 (5 bases). With 3 bases removed from V and 5 bases from J, the gap between germline ends came to 13 bases. The CDR3 length is 14 residues. Germline CDR1 reads SGHDT; CDR2 reads YYEEEE. The CDR3 bases are TGTGCCAGCAGCTGGACGAACAGGAGAGATACGCAGTATTTT. Protein product: CASSWTNRRDTQYF.

This clone was found a few times. This chain connects TRBV29-1 to TRBJ2-3; no definite D call. Trimming took off 6 bases at V and 5 bases at J, with 12 bases between the two ends. CDR1 SQVTM and CDR2 ANQGSEA come from the germline V gene. This CDR3 is built from 12 residues. The CDR3 sequence: CSVALDGDTQYF. In DNA, the CDR3 is TGCAGCGTCGCTCTAGATGGAGATACGCAGTATTTT.

J is TRBJ2-1 and V is TRBV6-5; possibly TRBD2 for D (6 bases). Germline CDR1 and CDR2: MNHEY and SVGAGI. The CDR3 sequence is 15 residues long. V lost 5 bases and J lost 0, with 11 bases in between. As DNA, the CDR3 is TGTGCCAGCAGTCCTAGCGCAAGCTCCTACAATGAGCAGTTCTTC. Translated: CASSPSASSYNEQFF.

This chain joins TRBV13 and TRBJ1-2, with 12 positions matching TRBD1. This CDR3 comprises 15 residues. Losses at the gene ends were 5 bases for V and 8 bases for J; bases not matched to a gene: 9. Germline assignment: CDR1 PRHDT and CDR2 FYEKMQ (reference sequence). This CDR3 is CASSHGTGGAAGYTF. The DNA for the CDR3 is TGTGCCAGCAGCCATGGGACAGGGGGCGCGGCCGGCTACACCTTC.

V usage is TRBV5-6 and J usage is TRBJ2-1, with TRBD2 matching 7 bases. The CDR3 sequence is 17 residues long. Germline-derived CDR1 and CDR2 are SGHDT and YYEEEE. J lost 2 bases, V lost 3 bases, and 11 bases had no gene match. The CDR3 here is CASSSDGAGLTYNEQFF. The CDR3 DNA is TGTGCCAGCAGCTCGGATGGAGCGGGACTTACCTACAATGAGCAGTTCTTC.

The V and J genes are TRBV9 and TRBJ1-2; weak D call: TRBD1 (5 bases). V shed 3 bases and J shed 1 base, with 16 bases lying between them. This CDR3 region has 16 residues. Germline-derived CDR1 and CDR2 are SGDLS and YYNGEE. CDR3: CASSASRGPINYGYTF. The CDR3 coding sequence is TGTGCCAGCAGCGCATCACGGGGACCGATTAACTATGGCTACACCTTC.

This clone was seen just once. The chain recombines TRBV5-6 with TRBJ2-5; 7 bases are shared with TRBD1. The end of the DNA aligns better with TRBJ2-7, so the J call may be wrong. The CDR3 sequence is 13 residues long. Germline CDR1 SGHDT, CDR2 YYEEEE. The CDR3, as DNA: TGTGCCAGCAGCCCGGGACAGCATTACGAGCAGTACTTC. This codes for CASSPGQHYEQYF.